Here is one T cell receptor (beta chain) with its context. With V trimmed by 6 bases and J by 5 bases, 7 bases remained unmatched. Germline V CDR1 and CDR2: MGHRA, YSYEKL. The CDR3 is made up of 16 amino acids. The data were taken from a study of blood T cells in healthy people across ages. A second PCR, run for about 7 to 11 cycles, used a sample-barcoded 5' primer plus a J-beta primer mix. Tagging of each cDNA molecule was performed by a template-switch adaptor with 12 random nucleotides. MiXCR, applied by TCRdb to the 5' RACE reads, yields one record per CDR3 protein. The sample records fewer than 2,000,000 distinct CDR3 sequences, about 39% being singletons.

The sequence came from a human donor in good health. J is TRBJ2-3 and V is TRBV4-1; TRBD2 matches at 14 bases. Sequenced: blood. CDR3 amino acids: CASSRLAGGRRDTQYF. In DNA, the CDR3 is TGCGCCAGCAGTCGACTAGCGGGGGGGCGTAGAGATACGCAGTATTTT.